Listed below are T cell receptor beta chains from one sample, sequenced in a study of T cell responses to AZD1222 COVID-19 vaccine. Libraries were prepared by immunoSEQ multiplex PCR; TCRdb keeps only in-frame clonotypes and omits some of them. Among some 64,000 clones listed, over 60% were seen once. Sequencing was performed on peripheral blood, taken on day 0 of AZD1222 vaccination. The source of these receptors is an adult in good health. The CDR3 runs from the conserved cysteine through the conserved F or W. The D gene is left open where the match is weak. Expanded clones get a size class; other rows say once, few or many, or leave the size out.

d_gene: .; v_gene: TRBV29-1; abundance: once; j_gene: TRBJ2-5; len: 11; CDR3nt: TGCAGCGTTGGGGGGCTGGAGACCCAGTACTTC; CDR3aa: CSVGGLETQYF
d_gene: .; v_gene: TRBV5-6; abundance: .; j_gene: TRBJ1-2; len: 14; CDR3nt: TGTGCCAGCAGGGCATCGGGACTTTCATATGGCTACACCTTC; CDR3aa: CASRASGLSYGYTF
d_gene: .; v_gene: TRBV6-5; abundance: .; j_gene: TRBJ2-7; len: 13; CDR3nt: TGTGCCAGCAGCGACAGGAGAGCGAGCGAGCAGTACTTC; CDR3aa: CASSDRRASEQYF
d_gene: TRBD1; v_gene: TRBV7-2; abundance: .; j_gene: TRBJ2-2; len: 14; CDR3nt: TGTGCCAGCAGCCCAGGACAGGGGGCCGGGGAGCTGTTTTTT; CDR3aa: CASSPGQGAGELFF
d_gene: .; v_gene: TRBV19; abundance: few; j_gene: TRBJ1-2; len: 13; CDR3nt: TGTGCCAGTAGCCCCCAGACGCTCGATGGCTACACCTTC; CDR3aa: CASSPQTLDGYTF
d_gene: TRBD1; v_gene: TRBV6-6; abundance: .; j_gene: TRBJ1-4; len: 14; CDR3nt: TGTGCCAGCAGAGCTAACAGGGGTGGGGAAAAACTGTTTTTT; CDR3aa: CASRANRGGEKLFF
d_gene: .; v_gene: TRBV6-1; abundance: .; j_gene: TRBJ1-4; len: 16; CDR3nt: TGTGCCAGCAGTGGAGATCCAGGCTCAACTAATGAAAAACTGTTTTTT; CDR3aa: CASSGDPGSTNEKLFF
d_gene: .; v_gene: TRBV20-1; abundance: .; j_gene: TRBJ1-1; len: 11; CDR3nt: TGCAGTGCTAGAGACCCAGGGAAAGCTTTCTTT; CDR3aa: CSARDPGKAFF
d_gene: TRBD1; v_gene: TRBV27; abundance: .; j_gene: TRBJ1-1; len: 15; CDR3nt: TGTGCCAGCACCTGGTGGGACAGGGTGAACACTGAAGCTTTCTTT; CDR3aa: CASTWWDRVNTEAFF
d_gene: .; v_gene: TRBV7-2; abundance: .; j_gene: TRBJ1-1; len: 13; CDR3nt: TGTGCCAGCAGCTTAAAATGGAACACTGAAGCTTTCTTT; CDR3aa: CASSLKWNTEAFF
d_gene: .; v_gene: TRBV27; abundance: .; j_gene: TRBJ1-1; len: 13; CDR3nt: TGTGCCAGCAGTTTAGGCCCCACAGGGGAAGCTTTCTTT; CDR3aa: CASSLGPTGEAFF
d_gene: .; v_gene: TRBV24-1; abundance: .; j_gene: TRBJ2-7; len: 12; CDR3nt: TGTGCCACCAGTGATCCTCCGGGCGAGCAGTACTTC; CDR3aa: CATSDPPGEQYF
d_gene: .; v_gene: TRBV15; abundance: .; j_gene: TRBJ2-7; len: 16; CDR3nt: TGTGCCACCAGCAGAGGCCCCCTGATTGAGGGGTATGAGCAGTACTTC; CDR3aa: CATSRGPLIEGYEQYF
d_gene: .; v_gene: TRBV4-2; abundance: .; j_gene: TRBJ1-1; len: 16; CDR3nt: TGTGCCAGCAGCCCAGGGGTCTCAGGGCTTAACACTGAAGCTTTCTTT; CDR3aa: CASSPGVSGLNTEAFF
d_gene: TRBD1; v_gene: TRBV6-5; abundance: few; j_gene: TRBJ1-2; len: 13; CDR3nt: TGTGCCAGCAGTAAGACAGGGGAATATGGCTACACCTTC; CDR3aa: CASSKTGEYGYTF
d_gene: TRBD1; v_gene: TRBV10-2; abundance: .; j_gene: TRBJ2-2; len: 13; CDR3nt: TGCGCCAGCGGGGACAGGGCGGACGGGGAGCTGTTTTTT; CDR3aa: CASGDRADGELFF
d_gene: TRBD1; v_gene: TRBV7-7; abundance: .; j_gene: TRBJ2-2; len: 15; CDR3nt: TGTGCCAGCAGCCCCGGGACAGGGGCCACCGGGGAGCTGTTTTTT; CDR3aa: CASSPGTGATGELFF
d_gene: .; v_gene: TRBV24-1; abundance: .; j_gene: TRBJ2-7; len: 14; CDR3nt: TGTGCCACCAGTGATGGGACATCCACCTACGAGCAGTACTTC; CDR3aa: CATSDGTSTYEQYF
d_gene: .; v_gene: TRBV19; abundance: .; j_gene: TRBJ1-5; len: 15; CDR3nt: TGTGCCAGTAGTATTGGGCTCCAAGGTAGGCAGCCCCAGCATTTT; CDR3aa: CASSIGLQGRQPQHF
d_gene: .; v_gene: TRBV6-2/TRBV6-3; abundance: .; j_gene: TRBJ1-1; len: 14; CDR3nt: TGTGCCAGCAGTACGACACTTTCGAACACTGAAGCTTTCTTT; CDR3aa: CASSTTLSNTEAFF
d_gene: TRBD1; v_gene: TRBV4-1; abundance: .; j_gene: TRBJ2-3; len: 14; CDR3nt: TGCGCCAGCAGCCAGAGGACAGGGCGAGATACGCAGTATTTT; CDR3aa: CASSQRTGRDTQYF
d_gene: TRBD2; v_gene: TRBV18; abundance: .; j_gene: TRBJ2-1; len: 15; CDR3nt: TGTGCCAGCTCACCAGTCCAGCGGGGTTACAATGAGCAGTTCTTC; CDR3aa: CASSPVQRGYNEQFF
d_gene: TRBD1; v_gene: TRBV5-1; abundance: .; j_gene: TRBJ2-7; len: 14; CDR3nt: TGCGCCAGCAGCTCGGGACAGCCGGCATACGAGCAGTACTTC; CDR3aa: CASSSGQPAYEQYF
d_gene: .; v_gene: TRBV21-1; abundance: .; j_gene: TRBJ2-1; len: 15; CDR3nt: TGTGCCAGCAGCAAAGAGGGGGTCTCCTACAATGAGCAGTTCTTC; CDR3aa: CASSKEGVSYNEQFF
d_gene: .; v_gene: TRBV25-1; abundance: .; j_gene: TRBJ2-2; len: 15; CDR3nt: TGTGCCAGCAGTGAAGACTACAGGGATTCGGGCGGGCTGTTTTTT; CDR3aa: CASSEDYRDSGGLFF
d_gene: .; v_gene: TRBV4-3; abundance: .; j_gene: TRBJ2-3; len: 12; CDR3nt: TGCGCCAGCAGCCAAAAGGTCGTCTCGAGGTATTTT; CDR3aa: CASSQKVVSRYF
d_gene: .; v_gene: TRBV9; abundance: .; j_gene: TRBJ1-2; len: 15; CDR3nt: TGTGCCAGCAGCGTAAAACCAGACACCATTGGTGGCTACACCTTC; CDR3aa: CASSVKPDTIGGYTF
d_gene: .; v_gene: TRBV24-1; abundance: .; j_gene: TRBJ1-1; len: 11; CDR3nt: TGTGCCACCAGGAGGGGAGGTGAAGCTTTCTTT; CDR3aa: CATRRGGEAFF
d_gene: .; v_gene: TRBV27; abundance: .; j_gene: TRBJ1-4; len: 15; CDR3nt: TGTGCCAGCTTTACACAGCTTGCAACTAATGAAAAACTGTTTTTT; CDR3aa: CASFTQLATNEKLFF